This is a list of T cell receptor beta chains from one sample in a study of blood T cell repertoires in COVID-19. Here immunoSEQ multiplex PCR was the method, and the copy in TCRdb shows in-frame clones only, minus some. The sample shows around 83,000 clones, 70% to 90% of them seen only once. Sequenced input: peripheral blood. The receptors stem from a woman in her 70s with acute or convalescent COVID-19. CDR3s include the opening cysteine and the closing phenylalanine or tryptophan. A D gene is named only where the DNA matches it firmly. A row's size may be missing; if present it is once, few, many or a size class.

TRBV14,once,NA,TRBJ2-5,CASSRNRDGTQYF,TGTGCCAGCAGCCGAAACAGGGACGGGACCCAGTACTTC
TRBV10-2,NA,TRBD1,TRBJ1-1,CASSFDRGSEAFF,TGCGCCAGCAGTTTCGACAGGGGGAGTGAAGCTTTCTTT
TRBV6-2/TRBV6-3,few,TRBD1,TRBJ2-2,CASSTEPGQATGGELFF,TGTGCCAGCAGTACTGAGCCGGGACAGGCCACCGGGGGGGAGCTGTTTTTT
TRBV12-5,NA,TRBD2,TRBJ2-1,CASGPPTGGGYNEQFF,TGTGCTAGTGGCCCCCCGACGGGGGGAGGATACAATGAGCAGTTCTTC
TRBV28,many,TRBD2,TRBJ2-1,CASSQPLTSGWGNEQFF,TGTGCCAGCAGTCAACCCCTGACTAGCGGGTGGGGAAATGAGCAGTTCTTC
TRBV19,NA,TRBD1,TRBJ2-3,CASNPDRGGTDTQYF,TGTGCCAGTAACCCAGACAGGGGGGGCACAGATACGCAGTATTTT
TRBV7-6,few,TRBD1,TRBJ2-2,CASSQRPGGSGELFF,TGTGCCAGCAGCCAAAGACCAGGGGGAAGCGGGGAGCTGTTTTTT
TRBV5-1,NA,TRBD1,TRBJ1-2,CASSSMDRSYGYTF,TGCGCCAGCAGCTCAATGGACAGGTCCTATGGCTACACCTTC
TRBV7-6,NA,TRBD1,TRBJ2-3,CASSLGGMGQGRSTDTQYF,TGTGCCAGCAGCTTAGGTGGGATGGGACAGGGGAGGAGCACAGATACGCAGTATTTT
TRBV3-1/TRBV3-2,NA,TRBD2,TRBJ2-2,CASSQGTSGTGELFF,TGTGCCAGCAGCCAAGGGACTAGCGGCACCGGGGAGCTGTTTTTT
TRBV4-3,once,NA,TRBJ2-3,CASSPTTLGIGSTDTQYF,TGCGCCAGCAGCCCGACTACACTTGGGATAGGTTCAACAGATACGCAGTATTTT
TRBV12-5,once,NA,TRBJ2-4,CASTRDSAKNIQYF,TGTGCTAGTACCCGTGACAGTGCCAAAAACATTCAGTACTTC
TRBV6-5,NA,TRBD1,TRBJ2-2,CAEGTGSVGTGELFF,TGTGCCGAAGGGACAGGGTCCGTAGGGACCGGGGAGCTGTTTTTT
TRBV6-1,few,NA,TRBJ1-5,CASSDLGQLNQPQHF,TGTGCCAGCAGTGATCTTGGACAGCTCAATCAGCCCCAGCATTTT
TRBV19,NA,TRBD1,TRBJ1-2,CASSGDRGQLFGYTF,TGTGCCAGTAGTGGGGACAGGGGACAATTGTTCGGCTACACCTTC
TRBV7-2,NA,NA,TRBJ1-1,CASSRRGARTEAFF,TGTGCCAGCAGCCGCCGGGGAGCGCGTACTGAAGCTTTCTTT
TRBV3-1/TRBV3-2,NA,NA,TRBJ1-5,CASSWASNQPQHF,TGTGCCAGCAGCTGGGCAAGCAATCAGCCCCAGCATTTT
TRBV7-8,NA,NA,TRBJ1-2,CASSQTGFTNYGYTF,TGTGCCAGCAGCCAGACAGGTTTTACTAACTATGGCTACACCTTC
TRBV19,once,TRBD1,TRBJ1-1,CASSTLTRTGGTEAFF,TGTGCCAGTAGTACCCTAACTCGGACAGGGGGCACTGAAGCTTTCTTT
TRBV30,NA,NA,TRBJ2-5,CAWKDQRAEQETQYF,TGTGCCTGGAAAGATCAGCGGGCGGAACAAGAGACCCAGTACTTC
TRBV19,NA,NA,TRBJ1-3,CASSIFRGSGNTIYF,TGTGCCAGTAGTATATTTAGGGGCTCTGGAAACACCATATATTTT
TRBV29-1,NA,NA,TRBJ1-3,CSASDIGGNTIYF,TGCAGCGCCTCGGACATTGGAGGAAACACCATATATTTT
TRBV5-4,NA,TRBD1,TRBJ2-2,CASSLTSGGTGYVWTGELFF,TGTGCCAGCAGCTTGACTTCTGGAGGGACAGGTTATGTATGGACCGGGGAGCTGTTTTTT
TRBV6-5,NA,TRBD1,TRBJ1-2,CASRRQGIYGYTF,TGTGCCAGCAGAAGACAGGGTATCTATGGCTACACCTTC
TRBV7-9,once,NA,TRBJ1-5,CASSDGRGNQPQHF,TGTGCCAGCAGCGACGGGAGGGGCAATCAGCCCCAGCATTTT
TRBV27,few,NA,TRBJ1-4,CASSQQRDGEKLFF,TGTGCCAGCTCCCAACAGAGGGATGGTGAAAAACTGTTTTTT
TRBV7-9,NA,NA,TRBJ2-2,CASSSGSTGELFF,TGTGCCAGCAGCTCTGGTAGCACCGGGGAGCTGTTTTTT
TRBV19,NA,TRBD2,TRBJ2-3,CASSIRLAGGPTDTQYF,TGTGCCAGTAGTATAAGGCTAGCGGGAGGGCCGACAGATACGCAGTATTTT
TRBV7-8,NA,TRBD1,TRBJ1-1,CASSLAWDRGPTEAFF,TGTGCCAGCAGCTTAGCGTGGGACAGGGGACCTACTGAAGCTTTCTTT
TRBV19,NA,TRBD1,TRBJ1-2,CASSPLDRGNYGYTF,TGTGCCAGTAGTCCACTAGACAGGGGAAACTATGGCTACACCTTC
TRBV25-1,NA,NA,TRBJ2-1,CASSEYGTWSSYNEQFF,TGTGCCAGCAGTGAATATGGTACATGGAGCTCCTACAATGAGCAGTTCTTC
TRBV24-1,NA,TRBD1,TRBJ2-4,CATSETTRDSIQYF,TGTGCCACCAGTGAAACAACCCGGGACAGTATTCAGTACTTC
TRBV5-6,NA,NA,TRBJ2-3,CASSWPAGGPDTQYF,TGTGCCAGCAGCTGGCCGGCTGGGGGCCCAGATACGCAGTATTTT
TRBV5-4,once,TRBD1,TRBJ2-2,CASRGEQGAGGELFF,TGTGCCAGCAGAGGTGAACAGGGGGCCGGCGGGGAGCTGTTTTTT
TRBV4-1,NA,TRBD1,TRBJ1-5,CASSQTTGVGNQPQHF,TGCGCCAGCAGCCAAACAACAGGGGTTGGCAATCAGCCCCAGCATTTT
TRBV7-9,few,TRBD1,TRBJ2-2,CASSLQGNSGELFF,TGTGCCAGCAGCCTACAGGGGAACAGCGGGGAGCTGTTTTTT
TRBV10-3,once,NA,TRBJ1-3,CAIRRATQGNTIYF,TGTGCCATCAGGAGGGCTACTCAGGGAAACACCATATATTTT
TRBV11-2,NA,NA,TRBJ1-5,CASSLDRGDQPQHF,TGTGCCAGCAGCTTAGACAGGGGCGATCAGCCCCAGCATTTT
TRBV18,once,NA,TRBJ2-1,CASSPDSDIYNEQFF,TGTGCCAGCTCACCGGACAGCGACATATACAATGAGCAGTTCTTC
TRBV6-5,NA,NA,TRBJ1-3,CASRITGSGNTIYF,TGTGCCAGCAGAATAACAGGCTCTGGAAACACCATATATTTT
TRBV6-4,NA,NA,TRBJ1-1,CASSPQGNTEAFF,TGTGCCAGCAGTCCTCAGGGAAACACTGAAGCTTTCTTT
TRBV20-1,NA,TRBD2,TRBJ2-5,CSGGEGETQYF,TGCAGTGGCGGGGAGGGAGAGACCCAGTACTTC